A few counts support the clone carrying this T cell receptor beta chain. The target antigen is unknown. The data were taken from a study of T cell responses to AZD1222 COVID-19 vaccine. The study, taken as a whole, reports: The donor group comprised mostly white British people and more females; the analysis possibly underestimated clonal diversity. The reported proportion of spike-specific TCRs targeting unmutated variant regions was nearly half. Distributed over spike, vaccine-associated CD4 TCRs predominated at 160-218 and 743-854. Rises in breadth and depth of Spike-specific TCRs came after two AZD1222 doses.

Generated by immunoSEQ multiplex PCR, the TCRdb table keeps only in-frame clones and is missing some. The sample has about 140,000 clones; roughly 86% are singletons. This CDR3 is built from 15 residues. The ends were cut back, 2 bases at V and 5 bases at J, with 15 bases in the middle. The germline CDR1 and CDR2 sequences are GTSNPN and SVGIG (reference sequence). Source: peripheral blood, taken 28 days after the second dose of the MenACWY control vaccine. V usage is TRBV30 and J usage is TRBJ1-4, with D possibly TRBD1 on 5 matching bases. The origin of this receptor is an adult who received the MenACWY meningococcal vaccine as a control. CDR3 nucleotide sequence: TGTGCCTGGAGTTTCCCGGGACGGGGGAATGAAAAACTGTTTTTT. Translated, it gives CAWSFPGRGNEKLFF.